This T cell receptor beta chain emerged from a study of graft-versus-host responses after intestinal transplantation. The CDR3 contains 15 residues. Germline V gene lookup returns CDR1 WNHNN and CDR2 SYGVQD (reference sequence). V lost 8 bases, J lost 0 bases, and 6 bases stayed unmatched. TCRdb's copy holds only in-frame clones and misses some; the assay was immunoSEQ multiplex PCR. The sample shows approximately 100,000 clones, about 82% of them seen only once. The clonotype was recovered from a human patient who received an intestinal transplant, so some T cells may come from the graft donor. The chain has TRBV10-1 and TRBJ2-3; 9 bases align to TRBD1. The sequencing used PBMCs, collected 255 days after intestinal transplant. Written as DNA, the CDR3 is TGCGCCAGCCGGGACAGGGATGGGAGCACAGATACGCAGTATTTT. Translated: CASRDRDGSTDTQYF.